The 2 T cell receptor beta chains given below trace back to one sample, sequenced in a study of T cell clonality in common variable immunodeficiency. TCRdb's table, derived via immunoSEQ multiplex PCR, lists solely in-frame clones and lacks some. The sample yields about 81,000 clones, without any singletons. The sample was peripheral blood mononuclear cells. These receptors all come from a person between 18 and 75 years old in good health.

This clone was recorded at least ten times. This CDR3 reads CAWSYSNYGYTF. Partial CDR3 DNA: TGTGCCTGGAGTTACTCAAACTATGGC. The V gene is TRBV30, the J gene TRBJ1-2; D is unresolved. The read stops 3 residues short of the end of the CDR3; the missing end is completed from the germline J gene. Germline CDR1 is GTSNPN and CDR2 is SVGIG (reference sequence). Between the trimmed V and J ends, which lost 2 bases and 2 bases, there was a span of 6 bases. The CDR3 is made up of 12 amino acids.

This clone has a count of ten or more. The CDR3 end falls 3 residues outside the read, so it is completed with the germline J gene. The chain employs TRBV18 and TRBJ1-1; no clear D. Germline assignment: CDR1 KGHSH and CDR2 LQKENI. Trimming cost V 6 bases and J 1 base, with 18 bases left between them. The CDR3 has 16 residues. The sequenced CDR3 bases are TGTGCCAGCTCTCCGGCCTCCAAGCGGGAGAACACTGAA. It yields the protein CASSPASKRENTE. The complete CDR3 protein is CASSPASKRENTEAFF.